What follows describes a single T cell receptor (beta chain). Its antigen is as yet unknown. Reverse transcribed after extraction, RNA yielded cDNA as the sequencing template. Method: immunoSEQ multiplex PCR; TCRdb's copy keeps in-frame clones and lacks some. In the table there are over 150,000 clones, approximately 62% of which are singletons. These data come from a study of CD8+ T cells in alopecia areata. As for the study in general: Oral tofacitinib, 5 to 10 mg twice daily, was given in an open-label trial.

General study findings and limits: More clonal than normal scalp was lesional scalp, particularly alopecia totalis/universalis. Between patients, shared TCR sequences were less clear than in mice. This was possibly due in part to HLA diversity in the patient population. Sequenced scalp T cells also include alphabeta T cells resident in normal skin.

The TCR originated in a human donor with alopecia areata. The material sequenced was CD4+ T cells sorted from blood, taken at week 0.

The CDR3 protein is CASSSTQVLSYEQYF. CDR3 coding DNA: TGTGCCAGCAGCTCAACACAGGTCCTCTCCTACGAGCAGTACTTC. V is TRBV11-1 and J is TRBJ2-7; D perhaps matches TRBD1 (5 bases). This CDR3 contains 15 residues. V lost 4 bases to trimming and J lost 0 bases, with 13 bases between them. Germline CDR1 reads SGHAT; CDR2 reads FQDESV (reference sequence). Using reference TRBV11-1 and TRBJ2-7 for the parts outside the CDR3, the full variable domain is EAEVAQSPRYKITEKSQAVAFWCDPISGHATLYWYRQILGQGPELLVQFQDESVVDDSQLPKDRFSAERLKGVDSTLKIQPAELGDSAMYLCASSSTQVLSYEQYFGPGTRLTVT.